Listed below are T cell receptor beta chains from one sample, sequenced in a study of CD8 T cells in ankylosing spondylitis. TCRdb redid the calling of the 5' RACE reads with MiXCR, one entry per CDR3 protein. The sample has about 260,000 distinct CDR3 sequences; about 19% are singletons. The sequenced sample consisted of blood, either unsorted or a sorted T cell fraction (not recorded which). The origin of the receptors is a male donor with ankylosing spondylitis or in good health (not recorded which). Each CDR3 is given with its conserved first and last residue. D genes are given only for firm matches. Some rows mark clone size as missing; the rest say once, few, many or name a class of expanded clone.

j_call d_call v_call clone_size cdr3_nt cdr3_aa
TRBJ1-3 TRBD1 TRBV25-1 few TGTGCCAGCAGTGTCAGGGGGCTCCAAGGAAACACCATATATTTT CASSVRGLQGNTIYF
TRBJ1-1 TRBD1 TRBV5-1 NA TGCGCCAGCAGCTTGGCCCCGCCAGGGGGGGGGAACACTGAAGCTTTCTTT CASSLAPPGGGNTEAFF
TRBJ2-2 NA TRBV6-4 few TGTGCCAGCAGTGACGTGGGATTCACCGGGGAGCTGTTTTTT CASSDVGFTGELFF
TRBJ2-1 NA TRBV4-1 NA TGCGCCAGCAGCTACCTAGGGAAAAGCTCCTACAATGAGCAGTTCTTC CASSYLGKSSYNEQFF
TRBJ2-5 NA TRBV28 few TGTGCCAGCAGTTTATCCGCGCAGGGTGAGCAAGAGACCCAGTACTTC CASSLSAQGEQETQYF
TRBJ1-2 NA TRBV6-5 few TGTGCCAGCAGTTACTTGGGGCTTGGTAACTATGGCTACACCTTC CASSYLGLGNYGYTF
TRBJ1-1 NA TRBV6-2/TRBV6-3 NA TGTGCCAGCAGTTGGGGTCAGGTCACTGAAGCTTTCTTT CASSWGQVTEAFF
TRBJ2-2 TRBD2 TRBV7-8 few TGTGCCAGCATTCGGGGGGCGAACACCGGGGAGCTGTTTTTT CASIRGANTGELFF
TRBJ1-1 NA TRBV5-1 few TGCGCCAGCAGCTTGGCCGGGTTGGTGGAAGCTTTCTTT CASSLAGLVEAFF
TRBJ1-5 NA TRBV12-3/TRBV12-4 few TGTGCCAGCAGCTGGACATCTCTGGGCAATCAGCCCCAGCATTTT CASSWTSLGNQPQHF
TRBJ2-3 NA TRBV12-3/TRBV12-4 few TGTGCCAGCAGCCCACCGTTCTCTGGGTTCGCAGATACGCAGTATTTT CASSPPFSGFADTQYF
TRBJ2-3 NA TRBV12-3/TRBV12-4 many TGTGCCAGCTCCCGCACAGATACGCAGTATTTT CASSRTDTQYF
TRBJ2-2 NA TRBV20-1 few TGCAGTGCTAGAGATGAGGGTGTGACACCGAACACCGGGGAGCTGTTTTTT CSARDEGVTPNTGELFF
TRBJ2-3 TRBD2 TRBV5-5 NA TGTGCCAGCAGCTTGGGGGCGACTAGCGGGATTAACGGGGATACGCAGTATTTT CASSLGATSGINGDTQYF
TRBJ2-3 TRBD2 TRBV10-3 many TGTGCCATCGGGACGGGAGGGACAGATACGCAGTATTTT CAIGTGGTDTQYF
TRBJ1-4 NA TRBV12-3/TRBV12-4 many TGTGCCAGCGGGGCGCCAAATGAAAAACTGTTTTTT CASGAPNEKLFF
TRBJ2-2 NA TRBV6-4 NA TGTGCCAGCAGTGAAGCCGGTTACAGAGCCGGGGAGCTGTTTTTT CASSEAGYRAGELFF
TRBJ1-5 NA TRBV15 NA TGTGCCACCAGCTTGGGGCATAGCAATCAGCCCCAGCATTTT CATSLGHSNQPQHF
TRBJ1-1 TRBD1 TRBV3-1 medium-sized TGTGCCAGCAGCCTGACAGGGATGGGGAACACTGAAGCTTTCTTT CASSLTGMGNTEAFF
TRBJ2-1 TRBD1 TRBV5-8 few TGTGCCAGCAGCTTGGGACAGGGCGTTTACAATGAGCAGTTCTTC CASSLGQGVYNEQFF